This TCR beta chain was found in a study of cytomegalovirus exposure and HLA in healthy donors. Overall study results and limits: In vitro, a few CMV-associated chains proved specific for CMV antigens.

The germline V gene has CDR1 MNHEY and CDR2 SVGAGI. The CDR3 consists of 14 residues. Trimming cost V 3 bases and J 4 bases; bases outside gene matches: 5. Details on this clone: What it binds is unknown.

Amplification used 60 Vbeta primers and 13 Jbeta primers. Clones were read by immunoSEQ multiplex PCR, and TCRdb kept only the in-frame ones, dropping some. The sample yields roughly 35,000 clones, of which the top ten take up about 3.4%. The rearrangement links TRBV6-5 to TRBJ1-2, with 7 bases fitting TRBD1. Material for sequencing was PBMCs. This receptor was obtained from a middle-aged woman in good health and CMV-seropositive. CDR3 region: CASSYNRGIYGYTF. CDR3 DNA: TGTGCCAGCAGTTATAACAGGGGCATCTATGGCTACACCTTC.